These 25 T cell receptor beta chains share one sample of origin, sequenced in a study of T cell changes during pregnancy in multiple sclerosis. Here immunoSEQ multiplex PCR was the method, and the copy in TCRdb shows in-frame clones only, minus some. The data contain around 92,000 clones, roughly 92% of them singletons. This specimen consisted of peripheral blood, obtained after pregnancy. The receptors here all came from a female donor with multiple sclerosis, enrolled in a pregnancy study.

In this sample, this clone turned up a few times. The V gene is TRBV28, the J gene TRBJ2-7; D gene ambiguous. Trimming took off 4 bases at V and 2 bases at J, with 9 bases between the two ends. This CDR3 region has 13 residues. Germline loops: CDR1 MDHEN, CDR2 SYDVKM. For the CDR3, the DNA is TGTGCCAGCAGTTGGCAGGAAACCTACGAGCAGTACTTC. Its protein is CASSWQETYEQYF. Using reference TRBV28 and TRBJ2-7 for the parts outside the CDR3, the full variable domain is DVKVTQSSRYLVKRTGEKVFLECVQDMDHENMFWYRQDPGLGLRLIYFSYDVKMKEKGDIPEGYSVSREKKERFSLILESASTNQTSMYLCASSWQETYEQYFGPGTRLTVT.

The rearrangement joins TRBV29-1 to TRBJ2-7; D is possibly TRBD1 (6 bases). The germline V gene has CDR1 SQVTM and CDR2 ANQGSEA. The CDR3 extends over 13 amino acids. The V and J ends lost 6 bases and 3 bases respectively, with 15 bases between them. CDR3 residues: CSVRQATSYEQYF. The CDR3, as DNA: TGCAGCGTCAGACAGGCCACTAGCTACGAGCAGTACTTC.

The chain links TRBV11-1 to TRBJ1-2, with TRBD1 matching over 9 bases. The length of the CDR3 is 17 residues. Germline loops: CDR1 SGHAT, CDR2 FQDESV (reference sequence). Germline trimming cut 5 bases from V and 0 bases from J; bases unmatched to any gene: 10. The chain's CDR3 is CASSGAPNRGPNYGYTF. The CDR3 DNA follows: TGTGCCAGCAGCGGAGCCCCCAACAGGGGGCCTAACTATGGCTACACCTTC.

The chain joins TRBV5-4 to TRBJ2-1; 13 nucleotides match TRBD2. V gave up 4 bases and J gave up 3 bases; unmatched junction bases: 4. The CDR3 totals 16 residues. CDR1 SGHNT and CDR2 YYREEE come from the germline V gene (reference sequence). The CDR3 reads CASSKGTSGIYNEQFF. CDR3 DNA sequence: TGTGCCAGCAGCAAAGGGACTAGCGGGATCTACAATGAGCAGTTCTTC.

The rearrangement joins TRBV10-3 to TRBJ2-1; 7 positions agree with TRBD2. The V segment lost 2 bases and the J segment 4 bases; nucleotides outside the gene matches: 8. The germline V gene has CDR1 ENHRY and CDR2 SYGVKD. There are 16 residues in the CDR3. Written as DNA, the CDR3 is TGTGCCATCAGTGAGAGCGGGGCGCCTAGATACAATGAGCAGTTCTTC. Translated: CAISESGAPRYNEQFF.

J is TRBJ2-2 and V is TRBV2; perhaps TRBD1 as D (5 bases). V shed 3 bases and J shed 5 bases, with 13 bases lying between them. Looked up from germline, CDR1 is SNHLY and CDR2 is FYNNEI. This CDR3 has 15 amino acids. CDR3 bases: TGTGCCAGCAGTGAGGACACCTTCCTAACCGGGGAGCTGTTTTTT. Amino acids: CASSEDTFLTGELFF.

The V gene is TRBV5-5, the J gene TRBJ2-1; 8 bases are shared with TRBD1. This CDR3 is built from 15 residues. The V gene end was trimmed by 0 bases and the J gene end by 9 bases; junction bases not matched to a gene: 8. CDR1 and CDR2 (germline): SGHKS, YYEKEE (reference sequence). The CDR3 here is CASSLGQGLGAEQFF. In DNA form, the CDR3 reads TGTGCCAGCAGCTTGGGACAGGGGTTGGGGGCTGAGCAGTTCTTC.

The rearrangement joins TRBV13 to TRBJ2-4, with 9 bases lining up with TRBD2. The CDR3 spans 16 residues. The germline V gene encodes CDR1 PRHDT and CDR2 FYEKMQ (reference sequence). V lost 1 base and J lost 7; bases outside the gene matches: 8. This CDR3 is CASSLVGAGGWNIQYF. In DNA form, the CDR3 reads TGTGCCAGCAGCTTAGTGGGAGCGGGGGGTTGGAACATTCAGTACTTC.

V and J are TRBV27 and TRBJ2-3; tentative D call: TRBD1 (6 bases). The CDR3 has 15 residues. Germline CDR1 and CDR2: MNHEY and SMNVEV (reference sequence). Trimming cost V 5 bases and J 2 bases, with 14 bases left between them. The CDR3 sequence is CASSPPGAHTDTQYF. The DNA of the CDR3 is TGTGCCAGCAGTCCGCCAGGGGCACACACAGATACGCAGTATTTT.

V usage is TRBV27 and J usage is TRBJ1-5; 7 nucleotides line up with TRBD1. Germline CDR1 and CDR2: MNHEY and SMNVEV (reference sequence). V was pared by 1 base and J by 0 bases, with 12 bases of the junction left unmatched. This CDR3 contains 19 residues. The CDR3 coding sequence is TGTGCCAGCAGTTTATATATAGCAGGGGGGCCTTATAGCAATCAGCCCCAGCATTTT. Translating it yields CASSLYIAGGPYSNQPQHF.

The chain is built from TRBV7-9 and TRBJ2-5, with 11 bases lining up with TRBD2. Germline loops: CDR1 SEHNR, CDR2 FQNEAQ (reference sequence). CDR3 length: 15 amino acids. V was pared by 4 bases and J by 4 bases, with 5 bases of the junction left unmatched. The CDR3, as DNA: TGTGCCAGCAGCTACCTAGCGGGAGGTTCAGAGACCCAGTACTTC. Amino acids: CASSYLAGGSETQYF.

This chain uses TRBV4-2 with TRBJ1-1, with D maybe TRBD1 (6 bases). The CDR3 spans 17 residues. The germline V and J ends were trimmed by 1 base and 2 bases, with 17 bases remaining between them. Germline lookup yields CDR1 LGHNA and CDR2 YNFKEQ. The chain's CDR3 is CASSQGSLDRLNTEAFF. The CDR3 DNA reads TGTGCCAGCAGCCAAGGATCCTTGGACAGACTTAACACTGAAGCTTTCTTT.

V and J are TRBV28 and TRBJ2-3; TRBD2 matches at 10 bases. The V and J ends lost 4 bases and 2 bases, in that order; junction bases with no gene match: 12. Germline V CDR1 and CDR2: MDHEN, SYDVKM. This CDR3 contains 18 residues. The DNA of the CDR3 is TGTGCCAGCAGTTCCTTCGGGCTAGCGGGAGATATCACAGATACGCAGTATTTT. Its translation: CASSSFGLAGDITDTQYF.

The rearrangement uses TRBV19 and TRBJ2-1, with 13 nucleotides matching TRBD2. The CDR3 has 18 residues. Per germline, CDR1 LNHDA and CDR2 SQIVND (reference sequence). Trimming took 3 bases from V and 7 from J; bases not matched to a gene: 12. CDR3 sequence reads: CASSMKRTSGRGGNEQFF. CDR3 nucleotide sequence: TGTGCCAGTAGTATGAAGAGGACTAGCGGGAGAGGCGGAAATGAGCAGTTCTTC. Together with reference TRBV19 and TRBJ2-1, the CDR3 gives the full variable domain: DGGITQSPKYLFRKEGQNVTLSCEQNLNHDAMYWYRQDPGQGLRLIYYSQIVNDFQKGDIAEGYSVSREKKESFPLTVTSAQKNPTAFYLCASSMKRTSGRGGNEQFFGPGTRLTVL.

The chain combines TRBV10-3 with TRBJ2-7; 9 nucleotides agree with TRBD1. With V trimmed by 6 bases and J by 2 bases, 8 bases remained unmatched. Germline V gene sequence: CDR1 ENHRY, CDR2 SYGVKD. CDR3 length: 15 amino acids. The CDR3 region has the DNA TGTGCCATCAGCTCGGCCGGGACAGGGCCCTACGAGCAGTACTTC. This translates into CAISSAGTGPYEQYF.

V is TRBV21-1 and J is TRBJ2-5; no DNA check was done on the table's D call, TRBD1. TRBV21-1 is labeled a pseudogene. There are 11 residues in the CDR3. CDR3 sequence (DNA): TGTGCCAGCCGCCTCAGGGAGACCCAGTACTTC. Its protein product is CASRLRETQYF.

This chain links TRBV29-1 with TRBJ2-7; TRBD1 is a possible D gene (5 bases). From germline, CDR1 is SQVTM and CDR2 ANQGSEA. V was clipped by 0 bases and J by 6 bases, with 12 bases between them. The CDR3 totals 13 residues. CDR3 sequence: CSVEDINQGEQYF. CDR3 nucleotide sequence: TGCAGCGTTGAAGATATCAATCAGGGCGAGCAGTACTTC.

V is TRBV7-8 and J is TRBJ2-3, with 8 bases aligning to TRBD2. This CDR3 spans 17 amino acids. CDR1 is SGHVS, CDR2 FQNEAQ, per germline. With 5 bases clipped from V and 2 bases from J, the junction kept 12 bases outside the gene matches. The CDR3 loop is CASSPLATSGYTDTQYF. The CDR3 nucleotides read TGTGCCAGCAGCCCCCTAGCAACTAGCGGATACACAGATACGCAGTATTTT.

The J gene is TRBJ2-1, the V gene TRBV10-1, with 11 bases identical to TRBD2. The CDR3 contains 13 residues. Germline-derived CDR1 and CDR2 are WNHNN and SYGVQD (reference sequence). J gave up 15 bases and V 2 bases, and 6 bases lay outside the gene matches. CDR3 DNA sequence: TGCGCCAGCAGTGAGGCTAGCGGGAGGATTAGGTTCTTC. Its translation: CASSEASGRIRFF.

The chain recombines TRBV15 with TRBJ2-1; D remains ambiguous. The CDR3 totals 12 residues. Trimming left V 5 bases short and J 6 bases short, with 8 bases between. In germline, CDR1 is LNHNV, CDR2 YYDKDF (reference sequence). CDR3 nucleotides: TGTGCCACCAGCCTTCACGGCAATGAGCAGTTCTTC. This sequence encodes CATSLHGNEQFF.

V gene TRBV6-5 combines with J gene TRBJ1-1; TRBD1 is a possible D gene (6 bases). Germline loops: CDR1 MNHEY, CDR2 SVGAGI. V shed 6 bases and J shed 5 bases, with 19 bases lying between them. CDR3 size: 15 residues. This CDR3 is CASRDLQGEITEAFF. The CDR3 bases are TGTGCCAGCAGGGACCTACAGGGTGAGATAACTGAAGCTTTCTTT.

The table lists this clone with a count of one. This chain joins TRBV27 and TRBJ2-3; the match to TRBD2 covers 12 bases. The CDR3 runs to 17 residues. With V trimmed by 5 bases and J by 6 bases, 12 bases remained unmatched. From germline, CDR1 is MNHEY and CDR2 SMNVEV (reference sequence). The CDR3 is CASSNLLAGGAGDTQYF. The CDR3 nucleotides read TGTGCCAGCAGTAACCTACTAGCGGGGGGCGCCGGGGATACGCAGTATTTT.

V gene TRBV7-9 combines with J gene TRBJ2-1; maybe TRBD2 (5 bases). Germline CDR1 reads SEHNR; CDR2 reads FQNEAQ (reference sequence). Trimming removed 0 bases at V and 5 bases at J, with 8 bases between. This CDR3 contains 14 residues. Here the CDR3 reads CASSLAGANNEQFF. The CDR3 coding sequence is TGTGCCAGCAGCTTAGCGGGAGCGAACAATGAGCAGTTCTTC.

The rearrangement uses TRBV9 and TRBJ2-5, with TRBD2 matching 14 bases. J gave up 5 bases and V 2 bases, and 2 bases lay outside the gene matches. The CDR3 runs to 15 residues. Germline CDR1 is SGDLS and CDR2 is YYNGEE. Here the CDR3 reads CASSVGLAGEETQYF. The CDR3 bases are TGTGCCAGCAGCGTGGGACTAGCGGGAGAGGAGACCCAGTACTTC.

This chain joins TRBV6-1 and TRBJ1-2, with D unresolved. The CDR3 is 15 residues long. Germline V gene lookup returns CDR1 MNHNS and CDR2 SASEGT. Deletions cut 8 bases from V and 2 bases from J, with 18 bases between. The CDR3 region has the DNA TGTGCCAGCGGAGAAGGCTACCTTTTCAACTATGGCTACACCTTC. Its protein is CASGEGYLFNYGYTF.